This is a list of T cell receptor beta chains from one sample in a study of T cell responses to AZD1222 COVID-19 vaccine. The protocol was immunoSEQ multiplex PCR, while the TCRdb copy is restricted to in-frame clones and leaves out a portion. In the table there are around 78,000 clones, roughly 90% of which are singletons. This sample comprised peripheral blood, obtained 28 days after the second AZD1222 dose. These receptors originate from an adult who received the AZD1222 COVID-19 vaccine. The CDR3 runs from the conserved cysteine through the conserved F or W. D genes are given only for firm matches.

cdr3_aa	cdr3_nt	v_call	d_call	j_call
CASSLGLAGEQFF	TGCGCCAGCAGCTTAGGACTAGCCGGTGAGCAGTTCTTC	TRBV5-1	TRBD2	TRBJ2-1
CASSLGTSGYSYEQYF	TGTGCCAGCAGCTTGGGGACTAGCGGCTATTCTTACGAGCAGTACTTC	TRBV7-2	TRBD2	TRBJ2-7
CASSYSSTGGAYEQYF	TGTGCCAGCAGTTACTCCTCGACAGGGGGGGCCTACGAGCAGTACTTC	TRBV6-5	TRBD1	TRBJ2-7
CASSQVNAGGLTYEQYF	TGTGCCAGCAGCCAAGTAAACGCAGGCGGACTAACCTACGAGCAGTACTTC	TRBV3-1/TRBV3-2	NA	TRBJ2-7
CASTEGYEQYF	TGCGCCAGCACCGAGGGTTACGAGCAGTACTTC	TRBV5-1	NA	TRBJ2-7
CASSQDGTGTVGYTF	TGCGCCAGCAGCCAAGACGGGACAGGGACGGTCGGCTACACCTTC	TRBV4-1	TRBD1	TRBJ1-2
CASSQALLGVYEQYF	TGCGCCAGCAGCCAAGCCCTACTCGGGGTCTACGAGCAGTACTTC	TRBV4-3	NA	TRBJ2-7
CASSYTEAFF	TGTGCCAGCAGTTACACTGAAGCTTTCTTT	TRBV6-2/TRBV6-3	NA	TRBJ1-1
CASSFLAGELFF	TGTGCCAGCAGTTTTCTGGCCGGGGAGCTGTTTTTT	TRBV27	NA	TRBJ2-2
CASSEVLEKEGYTF	TGTGCCAGCAGTGAAGTTCTGGAAAAGGAGGGCTACACCTTC	TRBV6-1	NA	TRBJ1-2
CASSQVGEEVTPLHF	TGTGCCAGCAGCCAAGTGGGAGAAGAGGTGACACCCCTCCACTTT	TRBV3-1/TRBV3-2	NA	TRBJ1-6
CAWSAKPPGPETEAFF	TGTGCCTGGAGTGCAAAACCCCCGGGACCGGAGACTGAAGCTTTCTTT	TRBV30	NA	TRBJ1-1
CASSGTGQSYSNQPQHF	TGTGCCAGCAGTGGCACGGGACAGAGTTATAGCAATCAGCCCCAGCATTTT	TRBV6-1	TRBD1	TRBJ1-5
CASREGTGSLNSPLHF	TGTGCCAGCAGGGAGGGGACAGGGTCTTTGAATTCACCCCTCCACTTT	TRBV7-6	TRBD1	TRBJ1-6
CASSHLGQTDSWNTEAFF	TGCGCCAGCAGCCATCTGGGACAGACTGATTCTTGGAACACTGAAGCTTTCTTT	TRBV5-1	TRBD1	TRBJ1-1
CASSFSRGSENSPLHF	TGTGCCAGCAGCTTTAGTAGGGGATCGGAAAATTCACCCCTCCACTTT	TRBV5-4	NA	TRBJ1-6
CATETATNEKLFF	TGTGCCACCGAGACGGCAACTAATGAAAAACTGTTTTTT	TRBV28	NA	TRBJ1-4
CASSFPYTIYF	TGTGCCAGCAGTTTTCCCTACACCATATATTTT	TRBV12-3/TRBV12-4	NA	TRBJ1-3
CASSLKTEDPLYGYTF	TGTGCCAGCAGCTTAAAGACAGAAGATCCCTTATATGGCTACACCTTC	TRBV7-3	NA	TRBJ1-2
CSARRDRDLYEQYF	TGCAGCGCCCGCCGGGACAGGGATCTCTACGAGCAGTACTTC	TRBV29-1	TRBD1	TRBJ2-7
CASRPFAQVNSGNTIYF	TGTGCCAGCAGGCCCTTTGCACAGGTGAACTCTGGAAACACCATATATTTT	TRBV7-9	NA	TRBJ1-3
CASSFRWAANSPLHF	TGTGCCAGCAGTTTCCGATGGGCGGCGAATTCACCCCTCCACTTT	TRBV28	NA	TRBJ1-6
CASSLGPTREQFF	TGTGCCAGCAGTTTAGGGCCTACAAGGGAGCAGTTCTTC	TRBV28	NA	TRBJ2-1
CASSLERAGNTIYF	TGTGCCAGCAGTTTAGAAAGGGCAGGAAACACCATATATTTT	TRBV28	NA	TRBJ1-3
CASSFSGGDYEQYF	TGTGCCAGCAGCTTCAGCGGGGGGGACTACGAGCAGTACTTC	TRBV7-2	TRBD2	TRBJ2-7
CASSSPGTENHTQYF	TGTGCCAGCAGCTCCCCCGGGACAGAGAATCATACGCAGTATTTT	TRBV7-3	TRBD1	TRBJ2-3
CASSLEGDWQPQHF	TGTGCCAGCAGCTTGGAAGGGGATTGGCAGCCCCAGCATTTT	TRBV5-6	NA	TRBJ1-5
CASSTGTANTEAFF	TGTGCCAGCAGTACCGGAACAGCGAACACTGAAGCTTTCTTT	TRBV28	NA	TRBJ1-1
CASKLYDTEAFF	TGTGCCAGCAAGCTGTACGACACTGAAGCTTTCTTT	TRBV19	NA	TRBJ1-1
CASNPGGLVYGYTF	TGTGCCAGCAACCCCGGGGGGCTGGTCTATGGCTACACCTTC	TRBV2	NA	TRBJ1-2